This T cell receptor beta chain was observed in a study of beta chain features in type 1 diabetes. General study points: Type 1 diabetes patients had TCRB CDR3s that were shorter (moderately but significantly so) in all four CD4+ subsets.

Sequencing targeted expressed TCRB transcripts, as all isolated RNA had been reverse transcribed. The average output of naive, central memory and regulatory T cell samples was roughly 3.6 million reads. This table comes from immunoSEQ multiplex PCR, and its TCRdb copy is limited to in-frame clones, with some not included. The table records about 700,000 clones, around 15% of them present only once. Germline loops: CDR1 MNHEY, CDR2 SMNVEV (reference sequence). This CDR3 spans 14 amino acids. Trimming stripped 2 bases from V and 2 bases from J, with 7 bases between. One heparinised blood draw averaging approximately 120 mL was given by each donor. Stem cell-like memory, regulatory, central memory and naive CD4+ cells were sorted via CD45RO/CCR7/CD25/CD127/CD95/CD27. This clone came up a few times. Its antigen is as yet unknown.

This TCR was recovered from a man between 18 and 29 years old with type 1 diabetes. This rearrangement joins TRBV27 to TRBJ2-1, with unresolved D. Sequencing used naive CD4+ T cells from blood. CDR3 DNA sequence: TGTGCCAGCAGTTTAGAGGCAGCCTACAATGAGCAGTTCTTC. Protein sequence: CASSLEAAYNEQFF.